Presented here are 16 T cell receptor beta chains from one specimen sequenced in a study of T cell repertoires in cytomegalovirus infection. In TCRdb, the reads were re-called with MiXCR into one record per CDR3 protein. This table has approximately 270,000 distinct CDR3 sequences, approximately 22% appearing once. Antigens of these TCRs are unknown. Sample: cultured PBMCs, taken from culture after CMV antigen stimulation. All receptors come from a human donor in good health (CMV status not recorded). Some clones in this sample may be carry-over from other donors' samples.

By share, this clonotype ranks as medium-sized. The chain is built from TRBV4-1 and TRBJ1-2; 8 positions match TRBD1. The germline V gene encodes CDR1 MGHRA and CDR2 YSYEKL. V dropped 0 bases and J dropped 2; count of bases not matched to a gene: 5. The CDR3 consists of 16 residues. Written as DNA, the CDR3 is TGCGCCAGCAGCCAAGAGGGGACAGGAAAAAACTATGGCTACACCTTC. This sequence encodes CASSQEGTGKNYGYTF.

The rearrangement links TRBV7-9 to TRBJ2-1; tentatively, D is TRBD2 (5 bases). Trimming removed 6 bases from V and 0 bases from J, with 15 bases in between. CDR3 length: 16 residues. Germline CDR1 and CDR2: SEHNR and FQNEAQ (reference sequence). The CDR3 is CASSILERHSYNEQFF. The CDR3 nucleotides are TGTGCCAGCAGTATTCTCGAGCGGCACTCCTACAATGAGCAGTTCTTC.

This clonotype came up many times. The genes are TRBV7-2 and TRBJ1-6; D is unresolved. The CDR3 covers 15 residues. V dropped 3 bases and J dropped 7 bases, with 13 bases sitting between them. Germline CDR1 is SGHTA and CDR2 is FQGNSA. The DNA for the CDR3 is TGTGCCAGCAGCTTCAACACCTTGGTGAATTCACCCCTCCACTTT. It specifies CASSFNTLVNSPLHF. Variable domain in full (rest from reference TRBV7-2 and TRBJ1-6): GAGVSQSPSNKVTEKGKDVELRCDPISGHTALYWYRQSLGQGLEFLIYFQGNSAPDKSGLPSDRFSAERTGGSVSTLTIQRTQQEDSAVYLCASSFNTLVNSPLHFGNGTRLTVT.

A few counts support this clonotype. This chain uses TRBV12-3 or TRBV12-4 with TRBJ1-5; 8 bases are shared with TRBD1. The CDR3 has 15 amino acids. The junction had 4 bases not matched to a gene; V was cut back by 6 bases and J by 0 bases. The CDR3 sequence: CASSQDRVSNQPQHF. Written as DNA, the CDR3 is TGTGCCAGCAGCCAGGACAGGGTTAGCAATCAGCCCCAGCATTTT.

The V gene is TRBV12-3 or TRBV12-4, the J gene TRBJ1-4, with D possibly being TRBD1 (5 bases). The CDR3 is 15 amino acids. With 2 bases removed from V and 7 bases from J, the gap between germline ends came to 14 bases. The CDR3 DNA is TGTGCCAGCAGTTTACGGCCCAGGGTGATTGAAAAACTGTTTTTT. Protein: CASSLRPRVIEKLFF.

The chain couples TRBV6-2 or TRBV6-3 to TRBJ1-1; D remains unclear. Per the germline V gene, CDR1 is MNHEY and CDR2 is SVGEGT. CDR3 length: 14 residues. V was shortened by 4 bases and J by 1 base, with 10 bases between the two germline ends. The CDR3 loop reads CASSSGRGNTEAFF. DNA for the CDR3: TGTGCCAGCAGTTCCGGACGGGGGAACACTGAAGCTTTCTTT.

This rearrangement joins TRBV24-1 to TRBJ2-1; TRBD2 aligns across 15 bases. Germline lookup yields CDR1 KGHDR and CDR2 SFDVKD. Trimming at V came to 3 bases and at J to 8 bases, leaving 4 bases not matched to a gene. This CDR3 contains 16 residues. The CDR3 protein is CATSDTGTSGRYEQFF. The CDR3 DNA follows: TGTGCCACCAGTGATACCGGGACTAGCGGGAGGTATGAGCAGTTCTTC.

The table lists this clonotype with many counts. The chain uses TRBV7-3 and TRBJ1-1; unclear D gene. This CDR3 region has 13 residues. The V and J ends lost 2 bases and 1 base respectively, with 5 bases between them. Germline loops: CDR1 SGHTA, CDR2 FQGTGA. The CDR3 DNA is TGTGCCAGCAGCTTACAATCGAACACTGAAGCTTTCTTT. It yields the protein CASSLQSNTEAFF.

This clonotype came up many times. This chain uses TRBV7-8 with TRBJ2-1; 7 bases agree with TRBD2. The V and J ends lost 7 bases and 7 bases, in that order; junction bases with no gene match: 10. Germline assignment: CDR1 SGHVS and CDR2 FQNEAQ. CDR3 length: 14 amino acids. The CDR3 DNA follows: TGTGCCAGCATCCCCGGGCGGGAGCGGAATGAGCAGTTCTTC. This sequence encodes CASIPGRERNEQFF.

This rearrangement joins TRBV7-3 to TRBJ2-3, with D maybe TRBD2 (6 bases). Trimming pared 7 bases from V and 2 bases from J, leaving 16 bases between. Looked up from germline, CDR1 is SGHTA and CDR2 is FQGTGA. CDR3 size: 15 residues. This CDR3 reads CASKLSGRVTDTQYF. In DNA, the CDR3 is TGTGCCAGCAAGCTTTCCGGGAGAGTCACAGATACGCAGTATTTT. Full variable domain (missing parts from reference TRBV7-3 and TRBJ2-3): GAGVSQTPSNKVTEKGKYVELRCDPISGHTALYWYRQSLGQGPEFLIYFQGTGAADDSGLPNDRFFAVRPEGSVSTLKIQRTERGDSAVYLCASKLSGRVTDTQYFGPGTRLTVL.

This clonotype was counted ten times or more. This chain joins TRBV4-1 and TRBJ2-5; 7 nucleotides agree with TRBD2. This CDR3 has 15 residues. Germline lookup yields CDR1 MGHRA and CDR2 YSYEKL. The V segment lost 5 bases and the J segment 2 bases; nucleotides outside the gene matches: 8. This CDR3 is CASSAEASGQETQYF. The CDR3 nucleotides are TGCGCCAGCAGCGCGGAGGCTAGCGGTCAAGAGACCCAGTACTTC.

This clonotype came up a few times. V gene TRBV6-6 combines with J gene TRBJ1-4; tentatively, D is TRBD1 (5 bases). Germline V gene data show CDR1 as MNHNY and CDR2 as SVGAGI (reference sequence). This CDR3 has 15 amino acids. Trimming removed 5 bases at V and 4 bases at J, with 14 bases between. The CDR3 loop reads CASSTGAAHNEKLFF. CDR3 coding DNA: TGTGCCAGCAGTACTGGGGCAGCCCATAATGAAAAACTGTTTTTT.

This clonotype has a handful of counts. The V gene is TRBV5-1, the J gene TRBJ2-3; 11 bases map to TRBD2. This CDR3 has 15 residues. CDR1 and CDR2 (germline): SGHRS, YFSETQ. Trimming cost V 5 bases and J 4 bases; bases outside gene matches: 6. The CDR3 protein is CASSPGLAESDTQYF. In nucleotides, the CDR3 is TGCGCCAGCAGTCCGGGACTAGCGGAGTCAGATACGCAGTATTTT.

This clonotype was observed a handful of times. The chain is built from TRBV12-3 or TRBV12-4 and TRBJ1-1; the D gene is possibly TRBD1 (5 bases). Trimming cost V 7 bases and J 3 bases, with 12 bases left between them. This CDR3 spans 13 amino acids. In DNA form, the CDR3 reads TGTGCCAGCAACAGACAGTTGGACACTGAAGCTTTCTTT. Amino acids: CASNRQLDTEAFF.

The CDR3, as DNA: TGTGCCAGCAGCGTACTTGCATCGACAGGGGGCGAGGATGGCTACACCTTC. Encoded protein: CASSVLASTGGEDGYTF. V gene TRBV9 combines with J gene TRBJ1-2; 10 bases line up with TRBD1. This CDR3 comprises 17 residues. With V trimmed by 1 base and J by 6 bases, 12 bases remained unmatched. Germline CDR1 SGDLS, CDR2 YYNGEE. The variable domain in full, with the rest retrieved from reference TRBV9 and TRBJ1-2, is DSGVTQTPKHLITATGQRVTLRCSPRSGDLSVYWYQQSLDQGLQFLIQYYNGEERAKGNILERFSAQQFPDLHSELNLSSLELGDSALYFCASSVLASTGGEDGYTFGSGTRLTVV.

This chain connects TRBV10-3 to TRBJ2-3; 7 nucleotides match TRBD2. This CDR3 contains 13 residues. Looked up from germline, CDR1 is ENHRY and CDR2 is SYGVKD. J was trimmed by 2 bases and V by 11 bases; bases with no gene match: 7. CDR3 protein: CAGGAGDTDTQYF. Written as DNA, the CDR3 is TGTGCCGGAGGGGCGGGGGACACAGATACGCAGTATTTT.